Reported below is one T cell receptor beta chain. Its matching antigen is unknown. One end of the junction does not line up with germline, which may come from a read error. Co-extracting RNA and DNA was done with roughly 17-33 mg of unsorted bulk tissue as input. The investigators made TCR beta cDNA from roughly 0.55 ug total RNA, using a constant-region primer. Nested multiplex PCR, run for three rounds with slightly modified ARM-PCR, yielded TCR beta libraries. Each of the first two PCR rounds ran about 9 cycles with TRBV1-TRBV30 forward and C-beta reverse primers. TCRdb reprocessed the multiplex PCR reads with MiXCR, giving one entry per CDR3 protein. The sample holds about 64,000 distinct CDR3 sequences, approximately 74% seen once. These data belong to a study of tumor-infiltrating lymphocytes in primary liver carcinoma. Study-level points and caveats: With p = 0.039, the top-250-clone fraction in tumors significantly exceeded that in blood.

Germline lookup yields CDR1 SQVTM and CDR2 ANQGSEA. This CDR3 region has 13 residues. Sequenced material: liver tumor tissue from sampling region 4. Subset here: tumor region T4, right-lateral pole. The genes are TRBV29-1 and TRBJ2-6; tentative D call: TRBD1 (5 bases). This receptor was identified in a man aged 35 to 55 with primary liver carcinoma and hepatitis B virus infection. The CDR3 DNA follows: TGCAGCGTTGCGGCCTCTGGGGCCAACATCCTGACTTTC. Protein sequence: CSVAASGANILTF.